The text below deals with one T cell receptor (beta chain). This clone was detected many times. It has no known antigen specificity. Nothing much larger sits one base from this clone, and base qualities are not available. The collaborating institutions used their own protocols to collect whole blood in K2EDTA tubes. For TCRbeta analysis, collaborator samples were shipped as frozen whole blood, as isolated PBMCs, or as DNA extracted from either sample type. The immunoSEQ Assay, a bias-controlled multiplex PCR, was used to amplify TCRbeta CDR3 regions from genomic DNA. Per the authors' processing: Nucleated cell counts per sample were estimated from amplification of reference gene primers within the assay. To quantify the absolute abundance of each unique TCRbeta CDR3 rearrangement, sequence reads were collapsed and filtered. For each sample, productive Simpson clonality was calculated as the square root of Simpson's diversity index across productive rearrangements. TCRdb took over this immuneACCESS table, retaining in-frame rearrangements with V and J assigned. Such tables are incomplete; in checked studies, under half of the missing clones stem from an unresolved V gene, and the remainder is unexplained. Clone size and V and J calls were adopted from that table, with D and trimming inferred from the DNA. Within this sample are approximately 84,000 clones, with 70% to 75% of them counted one time only. The ten largest account for 5.7% of the sample.

Reading the germline V gene (reference sequence) gives CDR1 SEHNR and CDR2 FQNEAQ. The CDR3 sequence holds 15 residues, the cysteine and phenylalanine included. The only DNA kept is the CDR3, 45 bases in frame from the first base. V is shortened by 2 bases, J by 2 bases, and the region joining them spans 12 bases. The sample comes from a study of blood T cell repertoires in COVID-19 (dated by TCRdb to 2018 to 2021). About the full investigation: Samples from collaborators originated in the United States, Italy and Spain and spanned both the acute and convalescent phases of COVID-19. The prospective study material was composed of cDNA or gDNA derived from T cells, B-cell-depleted T cells, or PBMCs. The dataset comprised deeply sampled blood TCRbeta repertoires from subjects exposed to, actively infected with, or recovered from COVID-19. The repertoires were released in a freely available public database intended as a resource for research on the immune response to SARS-CoV-2. Samples came from the ongoing ImmuneRACE study (first 160 participants) plus 1,254 subjects from 6 global collaborators. The sample metadata nearly always contained a de-identified subject ID, COVID-19 status, age in years and sex. HLA class I and class II types, where available, came from metadata supplied by the sample provider rather than from assay-based typing. The full study reports these points: The quantity of clinical and demographic metadata differed by source and by participant and was supplied without curation.

Sequenced: peripheral blood. This sequence was found in a man aged 50-60 years with active or convalescent COVID-19. The chain is assembled from TRBV7-9 and TRBJ1-2; the D gene remains uncertain. The bases are TGTGCCAGCAGCTTAAGTACCGGCAGGAACTATGGCTACACCTTC. Its protein product is CASSLSTGRNYGYTF.